The 5 T cell receptor beta chains listed next were all sequenced from one sample in a study of regulatory T cells in long-lasting Graves disease. Arm-PCR of CDR3 regions and iRepertoire HTBI primers were the basis on which TCR beta libraries were built. TCRdb used MiXCR to reprocess the multiplex PCR reads, holding one entry per CDR3 protein. The profile shows fewer than 450,000 distinct CDR3 sequences, under 25% of them singletons. The sample's time point: persistent/refractory GD, antithyroid drugs over 5 years with positive TRAb. Following extraction of RNA from PBMCs, that RNA was used to make the TCR library. The source was peripheral blood mononuclear cells (PBMCs), collected when the disease was refractory, from a patient treated with antithyroid drugs. These receptors all come from a female donor with Graves disease.

The chain recombines TRBV6-1 with TRBJ1-6; the D is unclear. With 6 bases removed from V and 10 bases from J, the gap between germline ends came to 7 bases. This CDR3 spans 11 amino acids. Germline V gene sequence: CDR1 MNHNS, CDR2 SASEGT. The CDR3 loop reads CASRGGSPLHF. CDR3 sequence (DNA): TGTGCCAGCAGGGGAGGGTCACCCCTCCACTTT.

This clonotype was counted at least ten times. The gene calls are TRBV6-5 and TRBJ2-7; a weak D match, TRBD2 (6 bases). V lost 3 bases to trimming and J lost 0 bases, with 12 bases between them. The germline V gene has CDR1 MNHEY and CDR2 SVGAGI. The CDR3 sequence is 15 residues long. The CDR3 is CASSYGLAHSYEQYF. For the CDR3, the DNA is TGTGCCAGCAGTTATGGTCTAGCGCACTCCTACGAGCAGTACTTC.

This clonotype was found a few times. CDR3 sequence reads: CASSSTYRGSYEQYF. For the CDR3, the DNA is TGTGCCAGCAGCTCCACTTACAGGGGTTCCTACGAGCAGTACTTC. This chain links TRBV6-1 with TRBJ2-7; 7 bases map to TRBD1. Germline V gene data show CDR1 as MNHNS and CDR2 as SASEGT. V was pared by 6 bases and J by 1 base, with 9 bases of the junction left unmatched. The CDR3 totals 15 residues.

This clonotype occurred many times. The chain carries TRBV11-2 and TRBJ2-7; D unresolved. The CDR3 is 12 amino acids. Germline assignment: CDR1 SGHAT and CDR2 FQNNGV. Between the trimmed V and J ends, which lost 5 bases and 6 bases, there was a span of 11 bases. CDR3 residues: CASSPRSGEQYF. In nucleotides, the CDR3 is TGTGCCAGCAGCCCCCGGTCGGGCGAGCAGTACTTC.

The chain couples TRBV19 to TRBJ1-4; D is perhaps TRBD1 (5 bases). Trimming cost V 6 bases and J 10 bases, with 15 bases left between them. The CDR3 runs 13 residues. Per the germline V gene, CDR1 is LNHDA and CDR2 is SQIVND (reference sequence). CDR3 DNA sequence: TGTGCCAGTAGGACAGTCGGGGATGGAAAACTGTTTTTT. Amino acids: CASRTVGDGKLFF.